This T cell receptor beta chain was retrieved from a study of tumor-infiltrating lymphocytes in primary liver carcinoma. Germline DNA was extracted too, while blood RNA derived from unsorted whole blood. The authors made TCR beta cDNA from 500 ng total RNA with a constant-region primer. Libraries covering TCR beta were generated through three nested multiplex PCR rounds (using a slightly modified ARM-PCR). Rounds one and two of PCR, each of roughly 10 cycles, were primed with TRBV1-TRBV30 forward primers and a C-beta reverse primer. MiXCR, applied by TCRdb to the multiplex PCR reads, yields one record per CDR3 protein. The table includes approximately 300,000 distinct CDR3 sequences, approximately 60% detected once. The CDR3 runs to 18 residues. V lost 10 bases and J 0 bases, leaving 24 bases between the germline ends. Germline assignment: CDR1 MNHEY and CDR2 SVGAGI.

This receptor was taken from a man in his forties with primary liver carcinoma and hepatitis B virus infection. Sequenced: peripheral blood. The chain couples TRBV6-5 to TRBJ2-2; D possibly corresponds to TRBD1 (5 bases). This chain's CDR3 is CANCTGSPWAANTGELFF. CDR3 DNA: TGTGCCAACTGCACAGGATCGCCCTGGGCTGCGAACACCGGGGAGCTGTTTTTT.